What follows are 26 T cell receptor beta chains derived from one specimen sequenced in a study of T-cell reconstitution after alpha-beta-depleted transplantation in children. Preparing the TCRbeta library involved the use of unique molecular identifiers. Each CDR3 protein is one row after TCRdb ran MiXCR on the PCR reads. This repertoire shows just under 550,000 distinct CDR3 sequences, about 18% found once; its top ten account for 2.5% to 4%. The sample in question was PBMCs from the stem cell graft donor, obtained from the stem cell graft. Source of these receptors: a human donor who donated a stem cell graft to a child with acute lymphoblastic leukemia.

The V call is TRBV20-1, the J call TRBJ1-4; D remains unclear. Trimming removed 1 base from V and 2 bases from J, with 8 bases in between. The CDR3 loop spans 14 amino acids. Germline CDR1 and CDR2: DFQATT and SNEGSKA (reference sequence). The CDR3 region has the DNA TGCAGTGCTAGAGTTGTTGGGACTAATGAAAAACTGTTTTTT. Protein: CSARVVGTNEKLFF.

V is TRBV20-1 and J is TRBJ2-7; 7 bases map to TRBD1. The germline V gene has CDR1 DFQATT and CDR2 SNEGSKA (reference sequence). Trimming took 6 bases from V and 7 from J; bases not matched to a gene: 12. The CDR3 has 13 residues. CDR3 in amino acids: CSAVRDRFLEQYF. The CDR3, as DNA: TGCAGTGCGGTCCGGGACAGATTCTTGGAGCAGTACTTC.

The V gene is TRBV4-3, the J gene TRBJ2-7; TRBD2 agrees at 12 bases. V lost 4 bases, J lost 0 bases, and 4 bases stayed unmatched. Looked up from germline, CDR1 is LGHNA and CDR2 is YSLEER. The CDR3 loop spans 16 amino acids. CDR3 region: CASSLRLAGDSYEQYF. Here the CDR3 DNA reads TGCGCCAGCAGCCTACGACTAGCGGGGGACTCCTACGAGCAGTACTTC.

CDR3 sequence reads: CSARGRDSYGYTF. The CDR3 DNA reads TGCAGTGCTAGAGGGAGGGACAGTTATGGCTACACCTTC. This rearrangement joins TRBV20-1 to TRBJ1-2; 7 positions agree with TRBD1. The CDR3 length is 13 residues. The germline gives CDR1 DFQATT, CDR2 SNEGSKA (reference sequence). Trimming took 1 base from V and 5 from J; bases not matched to a gene: 4.

The rearrangement links TRBV5-5 to TRBJ1-1; no firm D call. The germline CDR1 and CDR2 sequences are SGHKS and YYEKEE (reference sequence). V shed 2 bases and J shed 4 bases, with 3 bases lying between them. This CDR3 has 11 amino acids. This CDR3 reads CASSFITEAFF. The DNA of the CDR3 is TGTGCCAGCAGCTTTATCACTGAAGCTTTCTTT. The full variable domain, in which reference TRBV5-5 and TRBJ1-1 provide the parts outside the CDR3, is DAGVTQSPTHLIKTRGQQVTLRCSPISGHKSVSWYQQVLGQGPQFIFQYYEKEERGRGNFPDRFSARQFPNYSSELNVNALLLGDSALYLCASSFITEAFFGQGTRLTVV.

A few counts support this clonotype. CDR3 bases: TGCAGCGTTGGGAGTATCAATGAGCAGTTCTTC. It codes for CSVGSINEQFF. V and J are TRBV29-1 and TRBJ2-1; D unresolved. The CDR3 extends over 11 amino acids. V gave up 4 bases and J gave up 6 bases, with 7 bases separating them. CDR1 and CDR2 from the germline V gene are SQVTM and ANQGSEA.

This rearrangement joins TRBV5-1 to TRBJ2-1; no reliable D call. V was trimmed by 1 base and J by 0 bases, leaving 8 bases between them. From germline, CDR1 is SGHRS and CDR2 YFSETQ. The CDR3 covers 15 residues. As DNA, the CDR3 is TGCGCCAGCAGCTTGCGGCAAAGCTCCTACAATGAGCAGTTCTTC. This gives the protein CASSLRQSSYNEQFF.

Remarks on this clonotype: A read error may account for a junction end that differs from germline. The chain joins TRBV5-4 to TRBJ1-3; D uncertain. This CDR3 has 12 residues. Germline CDR1 SGHNT, CDR2 YYREEE (reference sequence). This CDR3 is CATSWVGDTIYF. Written as DNA, the CDR3 is TGTGCCACGTCTTGGGTTGGAGACACCATATATTTT.

In its sample, this clonotype was seen a few times. J is TRBJ2-2 and V is TRBV5-1, with D perhaps matching TRBD2 (6 bases). CDR1 and CDR2 (germline): SGHRS, YFSETQ. Trimming took 7 bases from V and 5 from J, leaving 9 bases between them. CDR3 length: 12 residues. This CDR3 reads CASGGDTGELFF. DNA of the CDR3: TGCGCCAGCGGCGGGGATACCGGGGAGCTGTTTTTT.

The V call is TRBV5-5, the J call TRBJ1-2, with D hard to call. Deletions cut 1 base from V and 7 bases from J, with 8 bases between. Germline V gene data show CDR1 as SGHKS and CDR2 as YYEKEE (reference sequence). The CDR3 has 12 amino acids. DNA for the CDR3: TGTGCCAGCAGCTTGTGGGGAACTGGCTACACCTTC. As protein: CASSLWGTGYTF.

This clonotype was seen at least ten times. The V call is TRBV7-7, the J call TRBJ2-2; D remains ambiguous. Germline lookup yields CDR1 SSHAT and CDR2 FNYEAQ (reference sequence). Deletions cut 0 bases from V and 3 bases from J, with 5 bases between. This CDR3 spans 14 amino acids. This CDR3 is CASSLAGYTGELFF. CDR3 nucleotide sequence: TGTGCCAGCAGCTTAGCGGGATACACCGGGGAGCTGTTTTTT.

The V call is TRBV7-8, the J call TRBJ2-7; the D is unclear. Germline V gene lookup returns CDR1 SGHVS and CDR2 FQNEAQ. The length of the CDR3 is 15 residues. V lost 8 bases to trimming and J lost 2 bases, with 19 bases between them. The CDR3 reads CASGLLGSYTYEQYF. The CDR3 nucleotides are TGTGCCAGCGGCCTTTTAGGCAGCTATACCTACGAGCAGTACTTC.

The chain joins TRBV24-1 to TRBJ2-1; 9 bases agree with TRBD1. Losses at the gene ends were 1 base for V and 11 bases for J; bases not matched to a gene: 8. Germline CDR1 and CDR2: KGHDR and SFDVKD. The CDR3 length is 15 residues. CDR3 protein: CATSDLGGQGKKQFF. CDR3 bases: TGTGCCACCAGTGATTTAGGTGGACAGGGGAAAAAGCAGTTCTTC.

This clonotype has only a few counts. CDR3 in amino acids: CASSPKGVGGYTF. The CDR3 DNA reads as TGTGCCAGCAGCCCCAAGGGGGTAGGCGGCTACACCTTC. The rearrangement uses TRBV7-9 and TRBJ1-2, with D possibly TRBD1 on 6 matching bases. The V gene lost 5 bases and the J gene lost 8 bases, with 15 bases spanning the gap. Germline V gene lookup returns CDR1 SEHNR and CDR2 FQNEAQ (reference sequence). The length of the CDR3 is 13 residues.

This chain links TRBV5-4 with TRBJ2-1; 7 bases fit TRBD2. The length of the CDR3 is 15 residues. Germline values: CDR1 SGHNT, CDR2 YYREEE (reference sequence). V was pared by 0 bases and J by 11 bases, with 11 bases of the junction left unmatched. CDR3 nucleotides: TGTGCCAGCAGCTTGGCCAAAGGAGCGGGACCCAAGCAGTTCTTC. Translated, it gives CASSLAKGAGPKQFF.

V is TRBV12-3 or TRBV12-4 and J is TRBJ2-7, with a tentative D call TRBD1 (5 bases). The CDR3 consists of 15 residues. V lost 5 bases and J 1 base, leaving 15 bases between the germline ends. For the CDR3, the DNA is TGTGCCAGCAGTGTAACAGGTAGAGGTTCCTACGAGCAGTACTTC. This encodes CASSVTGRGSYEQYF.

The rearrangement uses TRBV7-9 and TRBJ1-2; perhaps TRBD1 as D (6 bases). V lost 3 bases to trimming and J lost 4 bases, with 15 bases between them. The germline V gene encodes CDR1 SEHNR and CDR2 FQNEAQ (reference sequence). This CDR3 contains 15 residues. The CDR3 DNA reads TGTGCCAGCAGCTTGATATCGGGGGCTAGCTATGGCTACACCTTC. As protein: CASSLISGASYGYTF. Looking up the rest from reference TRBV7-9 and TRBJ1-2 gives the full variable domain: DTGVSQNPRHKITKRGQNVTFRCDPISEHNRLYWYRQTLGQGPEFLTYFQNEAQLEKSRLLSDRFSAERPKGSFSTLEIQRTEQGDSAMYLCASSLISGASYGYTFGSGTRLTVV.

The chain employs TRBV6-5 and TRBJ1-1, with a tentative D call TRBD1 (5 bases). CDR3 length equals 15 residues. Trimming removed 7 bases at V and 4 bases at J, with 19 bases between. Germline V gives CDR1 MNHEY, CDR2 SVGAGI. In DNA form, the CDR3 reads TGTGCCAGCACCTCCCGATCCGCTGGGGCCACTGAAGCTTTCTTT. Residues: CASTSRSAGATEAFF.

V and J are TRBV6-4 and TRBJ1-2, with D maybe TRBD1 (5 bases). Trimming stripped 4 bases from V and 4 bases from J, with 16 bases between. The CDR3 is made up of 15 amino acids. Germline-derived CDR1 and CDR2 are MRHNA and SNTAGT. The CDR3 DNA is TGTGCCAGCAGTGGCAACCGGGACGGGAGCTATGGCTACACCTTC. This translates into CASSGNRDGSYGYTF.

The chain couples TRBV20-1 to TRBJ2-1, with D possibly called TRBD1 or TRBD2 (6 bases each). V lost 6 bases to trimming and J lost 8 bases, with 20 bases between them. Germline V gene lookup returns CDR1 DFQATT and CDR2 SNEGSKA (reference sequence). The CDR3 loop spans 14 amino acids. In nucleotides, the CDR3 is TGCAGTGCGCAGATTCCGGGGGCCGGGGATGAGCAGTTCTTC. Its protein is CSAQIPGAGDEQFF.

Only a few counts were recorded for this clonotype. CDR3 bases: TGTGCCAGCAGCTCCCCCCGGGACAGAAACACAGATACGCAGTATTTT. Protein product: CASSSPRDRNTDTQYF. The V call is TRBV6-1, the J call TRBJ2-3; the match to TRBD1 covers 7 bases. The CDR3 sequence is 16 residues long. V lost 6 bases to trimming and J lost 2 bases; unmatched junction nucleotides: 11. Germline CDR1 is MNHNS and CDR2 is SASEGT.

Only a few counts were recorded for this clonotype. The V call is TRBV5-1, the J call TRBJ2-7; TRBD2 matches at 9 bases. V was pared by 4 bases and J by 5 bases, with 4 bases of the junction left unmatched. The CDR3 totals 13 residues. From germline, CDR1 is SGHRS and CDR2 YFSETQ. The CDR3 loop reads CASSLGLANEQYF. The CDR3 DNA reads TGCGCCAGCAGCCTGGGACTAGCAAACGAGCAGTACTTC.

V usage is TRBV13 and J usage is TRBJ2-7; 9 bases are a match to TRBD1. Trimming took 4 bases from V and 6 from J; bases not matched to a gene: 7. This CDR3 spans 14 amino acids. Germline CDR1 reads PRHDT; CDR2 reads FYEKMQ (reference sequence). The CDR3 DNA follows: TGTGCCAGCAGCTCCGGGACAGGGAAAGGCGAGCAGTACTTC. Protein product: CASSSGTGKGEQYF. Together with reference TRBV13 and TRBJ2-7, the CDR3 gives the full variable domain: AAGVIQSPRHLIKEKRETATLKCYPIPRHDTVYWYQQGPGQDPQFLISFYEKMQSDKGSIPDRFSAQQFSDYHSELNMSSLELGDSALYFCASSSGTGKGEQYFGPGTRLTVT.

A few counts support this clonotype. The chain recombines TRBV4-1 with TRBJ2-7; D might be TRBD2 (7 bases). The germline CDR1 and CDR2 sequences are MGHRA and YSYEKL. There are 16 residues in the CDR3. Trimming removed 0 bases from V and 0 bases from J, with 12 bases in between. DNA of the CDR3: TGCGCCAGCAGCCAAGATGCGGGGGCGATCTCCTACGAGCAGTACTTC. As protein: CASSQDAGAISYEQYF.

The rearrangement joins TRBV7-9 to TRBJ1-1; D remains ambiguous. Per the germline V gene, CDR1 is SEHNR and CDR2 is FQNEAQ (reference sequence). Between the trimmed V and J ends, which lost 4 bases and 3 bases, there was a span of 6 bases. The CDR3 length is 12 residues. CDR3 residues: CASSYEDTEAFF. The CDR3 bases are TGTGCCAGCAGCTATGAGGACACTGAAGCTTTCTTT.

This chain connects TRBV7-7 to TRBJ2-3, with 12 positions matching TRBD2. Germline-derived CDR1 and CDR2 are SSHAT and FNYEAQ (reference sequence). V shed 5 bases, J shed 1 base, and the junction held 4 bases outside the gene matches. This CDR3 has 16 amino acids. The chain's CDR3 is CASSERLAGGTDTQYF. The CDR3 coding sequence is TGTGCCAGCAGCGAGCGACTAGCGGGAGGCACAGATACGCAGTATTTT. Full variable domain (missing parts from reference TRBV7-7 and TRBJ2-3): GAGVSQSPRYKVTKRGQDVTLRCDPISSHATLYWYQQALGQGPEFLTYFNYEAQPDKSGLPSDRFSAERPEGSISTLTIQRTEQRDSAMYRCASSERLAGGTDTQYFGPGTRLTVL.